Below, 2 T cell receptor beta chains from the same sample are listed, as sequenced in a study of blood T cell repertoires in COVID-19. Data came from immunoSEQ multiplex PCR; TCRdb stores just in-frame clones and leaves some out. Among about 140,000 clones listed, about three quarters were seen once. Sequenced: peripheral blood. All receptors derive from a woman aged 50 to 60 with active or convalescent COVID-19.

The CDR3 loop is CASRHRDRVNTEAFF. The CDR3 nucleotides are TGTGCCAGCAGACACCGGGACAGGGTGAACACTGAAGCTTTCTTT. V is TRBV3-1 (or the pseudogene TRBV3-2) and J is TRBJ1-1; 9 nucleotides agree with TRBD1. Germline CDR1 and CDR2: LGHDT and YNNKEL (reference sequence). This CDR3 contains 15 residues. J gave up 0 bases and V 6 bases, and 5 bases lay outside the gene matches.

The V and J genes are TRBV9 and TRBJ1-2; 7 bases are shared with TRBD1. The CDR3 consists of 18 residues. The germline gives CDR1 SGDLS, CDR2 YYNGEE. V trimming: 0 bases; J trimming: 3 bases; junction bases outside the gene matches: 14. CDR3 protein: CASSVGVWRGHMDYGYTF. CDR3 nucleotide sequence: TGTGCCAGCAGCGTAGGCGTGTGGAGGGGGCATATGGACTATGGCTACACCTTC.